One sample yielded the 5 T cell receptor beta chains listed below, sequenced in a study of cytomegalovirus exposure and HLA in healthy donors. Assay: immunoSEQ multiplex PCR; the TCRdb copy retains only in-frame clones and omits some. This sample has about 220,000 clones, with roughly 88% found just once. The sequencing input was PBMCs. These receptors came from a young woman in good health and CMV-seropositive.

CDR3 sequence reads: CATTNQTFYGYTF. The CDR3 region has the DNA TGTGCCACCACAAACCAGACGTTCTATGGCTACACCTTC. The chain combines TRBV10-3 with TRBJ1-2; no reliable D call. Germline values: CDR1 ENHRY, CDR2 SYGVKD. V lost 10 bases to trimming and J lost 4 bases, with 16 bases between them. This CDR3 is 13 amino acids long.

This clone was counted many times. This sample includes further DNA sequences coding for the same CDR3. This chain joins TRBV9 and TRBJ2-1; 8 bases line up with TRBD1. The CDR3 has 14 amino acids. After removal of 0 bases from V and 4 bases from J, the junction contained 0 bases not matched to a gene. Germline V gene data show CDR1 as SGDLS and CDR2 as YYNGEE. This CDR3 reads CASSVGDRYNEQFF. In DNA, the CDR3 is TGTGCCAGCAGCGTAGGGGACAGGTACAATGAGCAGTTCTTC.

The chain couples TRBV5-6 to TRBJ1-2, with a possible D match to TRBD1 (6 bases). This CDR3 comprises 14 residues. V dropped 4 bases and J dropped 7 bases, with 17 bases sitting between them. The V gene's germline CDR1 is SGHDT and CDR2 YYEEEE. The CDR3 is CASSPSRGWSGYTF. CDR3 in DNA: TGTGCCAGCAGCCCGAGCAGGGGTTGGAGTGGCTACACCTTC.

This sequence joins TRBV9 and TRBJ1-4; no definite D call. The CDR3 consists of 16 residues. Germline assignment: CDR1 SGDLS and CDR2 YYNGEE. Trimming left V 0 bases short and J 0 bases short, with 9 bases between. CDR3 nucleotide sequence: TGTGCCAGCAGCGTAGGCCCGGACGCAACTAATGAAAAACTGTTTTTT. As protein: CASSVGPDATNEKLFF.

The chain employs TRBV7-2 and TRBJ1-1, with D perhaps TRBD1 (5 bases). V was trimmed by 5 bases and J by 1 base, leaving 8 bases between them. Germline lookup yields CDR1 SGHTA and CDR2 FQGNSA. The CDR3 spans 13 residues. The CDR3, as DNA: TGTGCCAGCAGCCTTGACAGGAACACTGAAGCTTTCTTT. Translating it yields CASSLDRNTEAFF.